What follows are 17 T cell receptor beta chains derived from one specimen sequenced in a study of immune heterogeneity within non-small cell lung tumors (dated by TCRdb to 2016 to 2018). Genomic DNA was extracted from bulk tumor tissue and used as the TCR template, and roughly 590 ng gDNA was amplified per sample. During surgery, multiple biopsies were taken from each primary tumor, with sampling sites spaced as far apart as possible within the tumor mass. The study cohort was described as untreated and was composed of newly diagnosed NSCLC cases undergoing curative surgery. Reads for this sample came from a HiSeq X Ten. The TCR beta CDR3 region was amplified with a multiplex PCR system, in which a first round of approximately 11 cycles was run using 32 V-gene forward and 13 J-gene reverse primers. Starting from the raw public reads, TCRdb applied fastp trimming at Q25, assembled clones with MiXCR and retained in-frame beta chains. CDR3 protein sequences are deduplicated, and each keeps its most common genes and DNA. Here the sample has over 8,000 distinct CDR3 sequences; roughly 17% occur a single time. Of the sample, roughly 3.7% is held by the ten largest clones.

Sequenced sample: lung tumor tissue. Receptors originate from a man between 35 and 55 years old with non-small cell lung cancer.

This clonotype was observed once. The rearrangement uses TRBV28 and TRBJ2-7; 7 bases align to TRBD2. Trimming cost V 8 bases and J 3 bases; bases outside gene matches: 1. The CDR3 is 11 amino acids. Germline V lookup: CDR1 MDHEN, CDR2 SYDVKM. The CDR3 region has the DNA TGTGCCAGCGGGACTATCTACGAGCAGTACTTC. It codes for CASGTIYEQYF.

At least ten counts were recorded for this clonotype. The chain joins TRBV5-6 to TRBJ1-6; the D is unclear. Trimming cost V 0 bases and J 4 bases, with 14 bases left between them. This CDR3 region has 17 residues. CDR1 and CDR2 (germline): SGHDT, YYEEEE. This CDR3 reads CASSLALPVQYNSPLHF. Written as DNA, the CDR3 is TGTGCCAGCAGCTTGGCCCTGCCGGTACAATATAATTCACCCCTCCACTTT.

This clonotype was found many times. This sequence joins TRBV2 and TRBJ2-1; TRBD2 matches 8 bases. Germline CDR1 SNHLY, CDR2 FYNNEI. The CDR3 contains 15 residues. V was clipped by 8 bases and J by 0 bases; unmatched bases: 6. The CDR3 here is CASGERGSSYNEQFF. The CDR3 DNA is TGTGCCAGCGGGGAGCGGGGGAGCTCCTACAATGAGCAGTTCTTC.

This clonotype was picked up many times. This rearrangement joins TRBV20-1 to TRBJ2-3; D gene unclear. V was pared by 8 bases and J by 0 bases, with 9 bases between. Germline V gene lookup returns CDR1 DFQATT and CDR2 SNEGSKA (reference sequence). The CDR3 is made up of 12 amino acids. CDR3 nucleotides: TGCAGTATTCCGGGTAGCACAGATACGCAGTATTTT. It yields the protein CSIPGSTDTQYF.

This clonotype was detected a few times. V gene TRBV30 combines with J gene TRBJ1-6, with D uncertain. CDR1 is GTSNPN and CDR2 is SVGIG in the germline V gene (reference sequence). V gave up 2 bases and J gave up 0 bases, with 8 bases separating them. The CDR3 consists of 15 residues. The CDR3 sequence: CAWSLESSYNSPLHF. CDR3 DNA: TGTGCCTGGAGTCTAGAAAGCTCCTATAATTCACCCCTCCACTTT.

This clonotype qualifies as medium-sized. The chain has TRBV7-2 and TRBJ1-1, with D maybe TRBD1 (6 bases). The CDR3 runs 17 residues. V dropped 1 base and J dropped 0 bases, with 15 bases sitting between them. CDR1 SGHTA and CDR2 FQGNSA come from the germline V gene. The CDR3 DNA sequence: TGTGCCAGCAGCTTAGATCCACGACAGGACATGAACACTGAAGCTTTCTTT. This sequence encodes CASSLDPRQDMNTEAFF. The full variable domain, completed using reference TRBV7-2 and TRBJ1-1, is GAGVSQSPSNKVTEKGKDVELRCDPISGHTALYWYRQSLGQGLEFLIYFQGNSAPDKSGLPSDRFSAERTGGSVSTLTIQRTQQEDSAVYLCASSLDPRQDMNTEAFFGQGTRLTVV.

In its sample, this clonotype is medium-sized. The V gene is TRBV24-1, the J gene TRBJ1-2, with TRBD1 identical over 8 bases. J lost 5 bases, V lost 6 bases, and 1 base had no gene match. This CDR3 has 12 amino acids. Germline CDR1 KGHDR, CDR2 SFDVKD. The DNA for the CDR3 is TGTGCCACCAGTAGACAGGGGTATGGCTACACCTTC. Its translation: CATSRQGYGYTF.

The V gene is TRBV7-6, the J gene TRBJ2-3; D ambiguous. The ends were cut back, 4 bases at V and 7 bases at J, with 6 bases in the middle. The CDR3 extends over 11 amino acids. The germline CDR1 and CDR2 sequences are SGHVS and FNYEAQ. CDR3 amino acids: CASSSSHTQYF. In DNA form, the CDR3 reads TGTGCCAGCAGCTCATCACATACGCAGTATTTT.

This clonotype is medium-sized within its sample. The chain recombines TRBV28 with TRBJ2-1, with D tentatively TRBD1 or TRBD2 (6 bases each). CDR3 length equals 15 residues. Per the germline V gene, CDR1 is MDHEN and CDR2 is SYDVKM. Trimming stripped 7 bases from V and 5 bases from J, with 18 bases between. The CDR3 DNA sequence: TGTGCCAGCATCGTAGGGGGGTTGGGGCACAATGAGCAGTTCTTC. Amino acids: CASIVGGLGHNEQFF.

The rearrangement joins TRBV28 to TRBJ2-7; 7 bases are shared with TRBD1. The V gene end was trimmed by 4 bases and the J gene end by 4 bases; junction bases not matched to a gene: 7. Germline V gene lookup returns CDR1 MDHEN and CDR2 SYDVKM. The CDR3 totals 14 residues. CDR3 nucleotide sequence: TGTGCCAGCAGTTACATTCACAGGGGTTACGAGCAGTACTTC. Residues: CASSYIHRGYEQYF.

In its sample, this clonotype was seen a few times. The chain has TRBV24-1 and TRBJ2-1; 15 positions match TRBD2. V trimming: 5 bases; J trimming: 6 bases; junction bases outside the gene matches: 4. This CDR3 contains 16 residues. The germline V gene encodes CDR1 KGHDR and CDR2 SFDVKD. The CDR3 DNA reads TGTGCCACCAGTGCTGGGGGACTAGCGGGAGGCAATGAGCAGTTCTTC. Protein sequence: CATSAGGLAGGNEQFF.

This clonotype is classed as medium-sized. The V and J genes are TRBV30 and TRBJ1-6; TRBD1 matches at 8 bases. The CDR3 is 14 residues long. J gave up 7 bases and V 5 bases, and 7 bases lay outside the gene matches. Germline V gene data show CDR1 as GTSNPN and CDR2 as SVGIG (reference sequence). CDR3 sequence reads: CAWGKGDRNSPLHF. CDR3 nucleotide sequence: TGTGCCTGGGGGAAAGGGGACAGGAATTCACCCCTCCACTTT.

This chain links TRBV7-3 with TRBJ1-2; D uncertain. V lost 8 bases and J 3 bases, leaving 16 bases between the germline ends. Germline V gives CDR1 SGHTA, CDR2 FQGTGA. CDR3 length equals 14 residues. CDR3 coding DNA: TGTGCCAGCCGCGTAACTGGAGGCGACTATGGCTACACCTTC. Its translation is CASRVTGGDYGYTF.

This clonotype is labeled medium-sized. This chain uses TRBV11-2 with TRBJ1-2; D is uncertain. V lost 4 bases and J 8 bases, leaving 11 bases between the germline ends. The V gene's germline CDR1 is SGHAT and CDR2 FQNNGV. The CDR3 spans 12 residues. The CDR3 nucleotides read TGTGCCAGCAGCTACCGTGGCTCAGGCTACACCTTC. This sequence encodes CASSYRGSGYTF.

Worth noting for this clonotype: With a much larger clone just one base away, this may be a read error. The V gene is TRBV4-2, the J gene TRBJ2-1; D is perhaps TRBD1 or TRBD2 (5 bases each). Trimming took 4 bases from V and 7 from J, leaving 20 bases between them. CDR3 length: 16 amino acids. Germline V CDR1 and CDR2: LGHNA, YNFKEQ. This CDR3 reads CASSRSDGGHGNEQFF. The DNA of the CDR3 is TGTGCCAGCAGCCGTTCTGATGGGGGTCACGGGAATGAGCAGTTCTTC.

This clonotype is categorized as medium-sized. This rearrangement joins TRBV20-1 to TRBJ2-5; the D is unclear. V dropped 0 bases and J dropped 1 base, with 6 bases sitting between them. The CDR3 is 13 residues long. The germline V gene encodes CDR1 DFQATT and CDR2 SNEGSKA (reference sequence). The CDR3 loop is CSARDDIQETQYF. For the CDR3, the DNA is TGCAGTGCTAGAGATGACATCCAAGAGACCCAGTACTTC.

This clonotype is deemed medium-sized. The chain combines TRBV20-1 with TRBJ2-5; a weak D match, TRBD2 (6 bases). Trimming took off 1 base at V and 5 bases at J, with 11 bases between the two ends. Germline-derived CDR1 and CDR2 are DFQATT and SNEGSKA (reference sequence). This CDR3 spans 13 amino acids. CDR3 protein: CSARGGKVETQYF. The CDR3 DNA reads TGCAGTGCTAGAGGCGGGAAGGTGGAGACCCAGTACTTC.